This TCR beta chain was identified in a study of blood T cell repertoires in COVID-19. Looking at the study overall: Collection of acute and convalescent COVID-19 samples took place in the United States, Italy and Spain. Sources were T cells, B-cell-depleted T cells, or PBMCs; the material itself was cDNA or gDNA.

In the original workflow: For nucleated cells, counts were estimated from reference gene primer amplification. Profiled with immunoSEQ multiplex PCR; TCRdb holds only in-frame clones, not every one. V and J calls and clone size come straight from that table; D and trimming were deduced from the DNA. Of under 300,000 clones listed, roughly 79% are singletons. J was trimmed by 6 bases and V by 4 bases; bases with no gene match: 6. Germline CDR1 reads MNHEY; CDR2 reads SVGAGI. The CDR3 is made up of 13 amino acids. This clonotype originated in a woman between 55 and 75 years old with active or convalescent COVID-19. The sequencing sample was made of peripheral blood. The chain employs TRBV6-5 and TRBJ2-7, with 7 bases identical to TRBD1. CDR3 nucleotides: TGTGCCAGCAGTTTAGACAGGGAGATCGAGCAGTACTTC. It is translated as CASSLDREIEQYF.